These T cell receptor beta chains were read from a single sample in a study of T cell responses to AZD1222 COVID-19 vaccine. Clones were sequenced by immunoSEQ multiplex PCR, and TCRdb holds only the in-frame ones, with some missing. This table has roughly 150,000 clones, 90% appearing once. The specimen was peripheral blood, collected 28 days after the second AZD1222 dose. The source is an adult who received the AZD1222 COVID-19 vaccine. Both conserved end residues are part of each CDR3. A D gene is named only where the DNA matches it firmly. The size field is filled for only some rows; it gives once, few, many or a size class.

NA	TRBV7-2	NA	TRBJ2-1	CASSFGRGAYNEQFF	TGTGCCAGCAGCTTTGGCAGGGGGGCCTACAATGAGCAGTTCTTC
TRBD1	TRBV7-9	once	TRBJ1-2	CASRTGTLYGYTF	TGTGCCAGCCGGACAGGGACACTCTATGGCTACACCTTC
NA	TRBV7-9	NA	TRBJ1-2	CASSLNSNYGYTF	TGTGCCAGCAGCTTAAACAGTAACTATGGCTACACCTTC
NA	TRBV20-1	NA	TRBJ1-1	CSTRRWTEAFF	TGCAGTACACGTCGGTGGACTGAAGCTTTCTTT
TRBD2	TRBV14	NA	TRBJ2-2	CASSPRLLAGVPGELFF	TGTGCCAGCAGCCCAAGGCTACTAGCGGGAGTACCCGGGGAGCTGTTTTTT
NA	TRBV12-3/TRBV12-4	NA	TRBJ1-2	CASSSLQDSGYTF	TGTGCCAGCAGTTCACTGCAGGATTCTGGCTACACCTTC
NA	TRBV10-1	NA	TRBJ2-3	CASSGRRADTQYF	TGCGCCAGCAGCGGGAGACGCGCAGATACGCAGTATTTT
TRBD2	TRBV3-1/TRBV3-2	NA	TRBJ2-3	CASSQDGRATDTQYF	TGTGCCAGCAGCCAAGACGGGAGGGCCACAGATACGCAGTATTTT
NA	TRBV19	NA	TRBJ1-1	CASSIGMNTEAFF	TGTGCCAGTAGTATAGGCATGAACACTGAAGCTTTCTTT
NA	TRBV15	NA	TRBJ1-5	CATSRDRGHGQPQHF	TGTGCCACCAGCAGAGATCGGGGGCACGGGCAGCCCCAGCATTTT
TRBD1	TRBV2	NA	TRBJ1-1	CASSRQGRNTEAFF	TGTGCCAGCAGTCGACAGGGTAGGAACACTGAAGCTTTCTTT
NA	TRBV19	NA	TRBJ2-3	CASRPMTSTDTQYF	TGTGCCAGTAGGCCAATGACTAGCACAGATACGCAGTATTTT
NA	TRBV4-1	NA	TRBJ2-3	CASSQDSVASEITDTQYF	TGCGCCAGCAGCCAAGATTCGGTGGCTAGCGAAATCACAGATACGCAGTATTTT
TRBD1	TRBV6-5	NA	TRBJ1-5	CASSYRQGGQPQHF	TGTGCCAGCAGTTACCGACAGGGCGGTCAGCCCCAGCATTTT
NA	TRBV7-3	once	TRBJ2-7	CASSYQGMDDEQYF	TGTGCCAGCAGCTATCAAGGGATGGATGACGAGCAGTACTTC
NA	TRBV7-6	NA	TRBJ1-1	CASSSSTLHTEAFF	TGTGCCAGCAGCTCGTCGACCCTCCACACTGAAGCTTTCTTT
NA	TRBV7-8	NA	TRBJ1-1	CASSLDWKANTEAFF	TGTGCCAGCAGCTTAGATTGGAAGGCAAACACTGAAGCTTTCTTT
NA	TRBV18	NA	TRBJ1-5	CASSPPVTYSNQPQHF	TGTGCCAGCTCACCACCAGTTACCTATAGCAATCAGCCCCAGCATTTT
NA	TRBV7-8	NA	TRBJ1-2	CASSFFSGPGGGPYGYTF	TGTGCCAGCAGCTTTTTCTCGGGCCCGGGGGGGGGCCCTTATGGCTACACCTTC
NA	TRBV4-2	NA	TRBJ2-2	CASSQEQRFSTGELFF	TGTGCCAGCAGCCAAGAGCAGCGTTTTTCCACCGGGGAGCTGTTTTTT
TRBD2	TRBV5-4	NA	TRBJ2-3	CASSLPAGGQGDTQYF	TGTGCCAGCAGCTTACCGGCGGGGGGGCAGGGAGATACGCAGTATTTT
NA	TRBV7-8	NA	TRBJ1-6	CASSSWRSNSPLHF	TGTGCCAGCAGCTCTTGGCGGTCAAATTCACCCCTCCACTTT
NA	TRBV2	NA	TRBJ1-5	CASSESVQPQHF	TGTGCCAGCAGTGAATCCGTTCAGCCCCAGCATTTT
NA	TRBV6-5	NA	TRBJ1-5	CASSYSFGPNQPQHF	TGTGCCAGCAGTTACTCGTTCGGGCCCAATCAGCCCCAGCATTTT
NA	TRBV7-3	NA	TRBJ2-1	CASSLRARSYNEQFF	TGTGCCAGCAGCTTAAGAGCGCGCTCCTACAATGAGCAGTTCTTC
TRBD2	TRBV6-5	NA	TRBJ2-7	CASSSPTSGRHEQYF	TGTGCCAGCAGTTCCCCGACTAGCGGGAGACACGAGCAGTACTTC
NA	TRBV15	NA	TRBJ1-2	CATSRDQRGGYTF	TGTGCCACCAGCCGGGACCAGCGGGGTGGCTACACCTTC
NA	TRBV2	NA	TRBJ1-4	CASGARWANEKLFF	TGTGCCAGCGGGGCGCGGTGGGCTAATGAAAAACTGTTTTTT
NA	TRBV24-1	once	TRBJ2-3	CATSEAASGRQYF	TGTGCCACCAGTGAGGCCGCCTCGGGGAGGCAGTATTTT
NA	TRBV12-3/TRBV12-4	NA	TRBJ1-4	CASSRGGKLFF	TGTGCCAGCAGTCGGGGGGGAAAACTGTTTTTT
TRBD1	TRBV5-5	NA	TRBJ1-6	CASSAPGQGALGNSPLHF	TGTGCCAGCAGCGCGCCGGGACAGGGGGCGCTCGGTAATTCACCCCTCCACTTT
NA	TRBV7-2	NA	TRBJ1-1	CASSLAGAGTEAFF	TGTGCCAGCAGCTTAGCAGGGGCGGGAACTGAAGCTTTCTTT
NA	TRBV7-9	NA	TRBJ1-1	CASSGKVRESTEAFF	TGTGCCAGCAGCGGCAAGGTCAGGGAAAGTACTGAAGCTTTCTTT
TRBD1	TRBV18	NA	TRBJ2-7	CASSPGTGGYEQYF	TGTGCCAGCTCACCAGGGACAGGGGGGTACGAGCAGTACTTC
NA	TRBV5-4	NA	TRBJ1-2	CASSRGATYVYGYTF	TGTGCCAGTAGTCGGGGCGCTACCTACGTTTATGGCTACACCTTC
NA	TRBV7-8	few	TRBJ1-2	CASSLEWGRRSRGYTF	TGTGCCAGCAGCTTAGAATGGGGCAGGAGGTCGAGAGGCTACACCTTC
NA	TRBV7-2	NA	TRBJ2-2	CASSIDDRTGELFF	TGTGCCAGCAGCATAGATGACAGAACCGGGGAGCTGTTTTTT
TRBD1	TRBV5-6	NA	TRBJ2-7	CASSRQPQGAYEQYF	TGTGCCAGCAGCAGACAGCCACAGGGGGCCTACGAGCAGTACTTC
NA	TRBV2	NA	TRBJ1-5	CASSGWGTSNQPQHF	TGTGCCAGCAGTGGGTGGGGGACAAGCAATCAGCCCCAGCATTTT
TRBD1	TRBV2	NA	TRBJ1-1	CASSEAGQGAEAFF	TGTGCCAGCAGTGAAGCGGGACAGGGGGCTGAAGCTTTCTTT
TRBD2	TRBV15	NA	TRBJ2-7	CATSRGVVEGSEQYF	TGTGCCACCAGCCGGGGGGTCGTGGAGGGATCCGAGCAGTACTTC
TRBD1	TRBV7-2	NA	TRBJ1-2	CASSLRTGNTLNYGYTF	TGTGCCAGCAGCCTACGGACAGGGAATACCCTTAACTATGGCTACACCTTC
NA	TRBV14	once	TRBJ2-7	CASSGRLAYEQYF	TGTGCCAGCAGTGGAAGGCTTGCCTACGAGCAGTACTTC
TRBD1	TRBV27	NA	TRBJ1-1	CASRGQGVEAFF	TGTGCCAGCAGGGGACAGGGAGTAGAAGCTTTCTTT